This record covers a single TCR beta chain. It lacks a known antigen. Base-call qualities are not available, and no considerably larger clone is one nucleotide away. Library preparation used the immunoSEQ multiplex PCR assay. The original methods were these. A statistical classification framework was built for diagnosing cytomegalovirus status from the catalog of TCR beta chain sequences. TCRdb stores this immuneACCESS table with in-frame sequences only. Part of the clones is absent; in the studies checked, under half of the shortfall reflects unresolved V genes, and no reason is known for the rest. V, J and clone size were drawn from that table, and D and trimming were deduced from the DNA. Recorded for this sample are hundreds of thousands of clones; 86% of them occurred a single time. Clones ranked in the top ten supply around 1.3% of the sample. The donors were included in the validation cohort of some 120 subjects, a group kept apart from the roughly 670-subject first cohort.

The CDR3 goes from the cysteine to the phenylalanine over 16 residues. Solely the CDR3 DNA is kept, with 48 bases framed from the first base. Germline trimming amounts to 0 bases on V and 3 bases on J, with 6 as the count of junction bases outside the gene matches. CDR1 and CDR2, looked up from the germline V gene, are SGHVS and FQNEAQ. This sample stems from a study of cytomegalovirus exposure and HLA in healthy donors (dated by TCRdb to the late 2010s). About the full investigation: According to a later analysis, one platform produced both the approximately 110 validation repertoires and the 550 to 800 repertoires of the first cohort. The study aimed to test whether cataloging public T cell receptors could reveal signatures of past pathogen exposure. A separate validation cohort of approximately 120 different subjects was used in addition to the roughly 700-subject first cohort. To predict cytomegalovirus infection status, the study combined high-throughput TCR immunosequencing, statistical association of individual TCRs with disease status, and machine learning. The research as a whole found: In both the original and validation cohorts, the classifier was reported to diagnose cytomegalovirus status with high specificity and sensitivity. A few of the identified cytomegalovirus-associated TCR beta chains were confirmed in vitro to be specific for cytomegalovirus antigens. While some public TCRs were present in many individuals, most TCR sequences turned up only very rarely across donors. The authors suggested that the approach could potentially be generalized to other disease states and immunological phenotypes. A later analysis lacked HLA typing for the validation cohort, so it scored co-occurrence in that cohort across all 120 repertoires. A total of 150 to 200 TCR beta chains were listed by the study as associated with cytomegalovirus. Subsequent analysis determined that TCRs grouped into clusters in the first cohort also showed a tendency toward co-occurrence across the 120 or so validation repertoires, and approximately 94% of cluster scores exceeded 0.

Recombination joined TRBV7-8 with TRBJ2-3; TRBD2 aligns with 7 central bases. This TCR was sampled from a woman between 25 and 40 years old in good health and CMV-seropositive. The sample comprised PBMCs. The CDR3 corresponds to CASSLASFGGTDTQYF. Here is the DNA: TGTGCCAGCAGCTTAGCTTCTTTCGGGGGGACAGATACGCAGTATTTT.